This entry describes one TCR beta chain. TCRdb re-called the 5' RACE reads; one entry per CDR3 protein, DNA not given. The sample data list some 210,000 distinct CDR3 sequences. The sample is drawn from a study of monozygotic twins with inflammatory bowel disease. CDR3 length: 12 residues. The receptor's source is a human donor with ulcerative colitis or Crohn's disease, or a healthy co-twin of an affected twin (not recorded which). Sequences were obtained from blood. V is TRBV12-3 or TRBV12-4 and J is TRBJ1-6. CDR3 loop: CASKPTDSPLHF.